These 25 T cell receptor beta chains were all obtained from the same sample, sequenced in a study of cytomegalovirus exposure and HLA in healthy donors (TCRdb year 2017). The method was the immunoSEQ multiplex PCR assay. For the multiplex PCR, a mixture combining 60 forward primers for TCR Vbeta segments and 13 reverse primers for TCR Jbeta segments was used. The table comes from immuneACCESS by way of TCRdb, which keeps in-frame sequences with V and J called. Part of the clones is missing from these tables; in studies checked, under half for an unresolved V gene and the rest for unknown reasons. Across this sample there are roughly 140,000 clones, with approximately 85% seen only once. Together, the top ten hold roughly 6.7% of the sample. Sequenced: PBMCs. These receptors all stem from a man aged 50 to 59 in good health and CMV-seropositive.

The chain combines TRBV11-3 with TRBJ2-5, with 9 bases matching TRBD2. With 4 bases clipped from V and 4 bases from J, the junction kept 13 bases outside the gene matches. Germline CDR1 reads SGHNT; CDR2 reads YENEEA. There are 17 residues in the CDR3. CDR3 DNA sequence: TGTGCCAGCAGCTCCCGGGGTAGCGGGAGATCCGGAGAGACCCAGTACTTC. Protein sequence: CASSSRGSGRSGETQYF.

The chain has TRBV28 and TRBJ2-7, with TRBD1 matching 7 bases. Trimming cost V 6 bases and J 3 bases; bases outside gene matches: 5. This CDR3 has 13 amino acids. Germline V gene lookup returns CDR1 MDHEN and CDR2 SYDVKM. The CDR3 spells CASRNAGGYEQYF. CDR3 in DNA: TGTGCCAGCAGAAATGCAGGGGGCTACGAGCAGTACTTC.

The chain combines TRBV4-2 with TRBJ1-6; 9 bases are shared with TRBD1. The CDR3 has 18 amino acids. Germline V lookup: CDR1 LGHNA, CDR2 YNFKEQ. V shed 2 bases and J 2 bases; nucleotides not matched to a gene: 7. The CDR3 coding sequence is TGTGCCAGCAGCCAAAACCCGGGGACAGGGACCTATAATTCACCCCTCCACTTT. Translating it yields CASSQNPGTGTYNSPLHF.

V and J are TRBV19 and TRBJ2-7; TRBD1 aligns across 9 bases. This CDR3 has 13 amino acids. CDR1 is LNHDA, CDR2 SQIVND, per germline (reference sequence). With 6 bases clipped from V and 8 bases from J, the junction kept 8 bases outside the gene matches. The CDR3 DNA sequence: TGTGCCAGTAGCGGAACAGGGGGCGACAAGCAGTACTTC. Its protein product is CASSGTGGDKQYF.

V is TRBV29-1 and J is TRBJ2-7; 9 nucleotides align to TRBD2. After removal of 7 bases from V and 4 bases from J, the junction contained 11 bases not matched to a gene. CDR1 SQVTM and CDR2 ANQGSEA come from the germline V gene. The CDR3 has 14 residues. In DNA form, the CDR3 reads TGCAGCGCCTCAGGGACTAGCTCTTTATACGAGCAGTACTTC. Its translation: CSASGTSSLYEQYF.

This chain joins TRBV6-1 and TRBJ1-6; TRBD1 matches at 7 bases. Germline CDR1 is MNHNS and CDR2 is SASEGT. The CDR3 is 15 residues long. After removal of 5 bases from V and 7 bases from J, the junction contained 8 bases not matched to a gene. As DNA, the CDR3 is TGTGCCAGCAGTCGCGCGCCGGGACAGAATTCACCCCTCCACTTT. Residues: CASSRAPGQNSPLHF.

The chain recombines TRBV29-1 with TRBJ2-2, with TRBD1 matching over 10 bases. Per the germline V gene, CDR1 is SQVTM and CDR2 is ANQGSEA. The CDR3 is 17 amino acids. V shed 4 bases and J 5 bases; nucleotides not matched to a gene: 13. The CDR3 reads CSVGPQTGGVKTGELFF. The CDR3 DNA is TGCAGCGTTGGCCCACAGACAGGGGGCGTTAAGACCGGGGAGCTGTTTTTT.

The chain employs TRBV7-9 and TRBJ2-2; TRBD1 matches 7 bases. The V gene end was trimmed by 6 bases and the J gene end by 6 bases; junction bases not matched to a gene: 4. Germline CDR1 is SEHNR and CDR2 is FQNEAQ (reference sequence). The CDR3 covers 13 residues. CDR3 DNA: TGTGCCAGCAGGGGGACAGAGCCCGGGGAGCTGTTTTTT. Its protein product is CASRGTEPGELFF. Drawing the rest from reference TRBV7-9 and TRBJ2-2, the complete variable domain is DTGVSQNPRHKITKRGQNVTFRCDPISEHNRLYWYRQTLGQGPEFLTYFQNEAQLEKSRLLSDRFSAERPKGSFSTLEIQRTEQGDSAMYLCASRGTEPGELFFGEGSRLTVL.

The rearrangement uses TRBV7-9 and TRBJ2-7; 8 bases agree with TRBD2. The trim removed 3 bases at V and 6 bases at J, leaving 1 base unmatched. There are 12 residues in the CDR3. Germline V gives CDR1 SEHNR, CDR2 FQNEAQ (reference sequence). DNA of the CDR3: TGTGCCAGCAGCTTTGCGGGAGGCGAGCAGTACTTC. The encoded protein is CASSFAGGEQYF.

The rearrangement joins TRBV27 to TRBJ1-1; D remains unclear. The V gene lost 4 bases and the J gene lost 5 bases, with 11 bases spanning the gap. The CDR3 loop spans 13 amino acids. Germline loops: CDR1 MNHEY, CDR2 SMNVEV (reference sequence). CDR3 loop: CASSSERGTEAFF. The CDR3 nucleotides are TGTGCCAGCAGTTCCGAACGAGGGACTGAAGCTTTCTTT.

The V call is TRBV11-3, the J call TRBJ2-1, with D possibly being TRBD2 (6 bases). Germline CDR1 reads SGHNT; CDR2 reads YENEEA. Trimming removed 5 bases at V and 4 bases at J, with 18 bases between. The CDR3 extends over 16 amino acids. CDR3: CASSSSAGNKYNEQFF. The CDR3 region has the DNA TGTGCCAGCAGCAGCTCGGCGGGAAATAAGTACAATGAGCAGTTCTTC.

The rearrangement links TRBV12-5 to TRBJ1-1; D gene ambiguous. This CDR3 has 15 residues. Germline CDR1 reads LGHNT; CDR2 reads FRNRAP. Trimming removed 1 base at V and 0 bases at J, with 9 bases between. The CDR3 nucleotides are TGTGCTAGTGGTTTGGACTATTCAGTGAACACTGAAGCTTTCTTT. Translated: CASGLDYSVNTEAFF.

This rearrangement joins TRBV5-1 to TRBJ2-2; 11 positions agree with TRBD2. Germline trimming cut 3 bases from V and 1 base from J; bases unmatched to any gene: 2. Germline-derived CDR1 and CDR2 are SGHRS and YFSETQ. CDR3 size: 16 residues. This chain's CDR3 is CASSSGLAENTGELFF. CDR3 in DNA: TGCGCCAGCAGCTCGGGACTAGCGGAGAACACCGGGGAGCTGTTTTTT.

The chain joins TRBV7-8 to TRBJ2-6; D unclear. V lost 2 bases and J lost 3, with 14 bases in between. Germline CDR1 and CDR2: SGHVS and FQNEAQ. The length of the CDR3 is 17 residues. The CDR3 DNA is TGTGCCAGCAGCTTACTAGTATTAGGAGTTGGGGCCAACGTCCTGACTTTC. The encoded protein is CASSLLVLGVGANVLTF.

This sequence joins TRBV12-5 and TRBJ2-1; TRBD1 agrees at 9 bases. CDR1 and CDR2 (germline): LGHNT, FRNRAP. Trimming at V came to 7 bases and at J to 8 bases, leaving 6 bases not matched to a gene. The CDR3 contains 13 residues. CDR3 sequence reads: CASEWTGDDEQFF. The CDR3 DNA follows: TGTGCTAGTGAATGGACAGGGGACGATGAGCAGTTCTTC.

V and J are TRBV9 and TRBJ2-1; TRBD1 matches at 7 bases. The length of the CDR3 is 15 residues. Germline values: CDR1 SGDLS, CDR2 YYNGEE. Trimming removed 7 bases from V and 3 bases from J; junction bases left unmatched: 10. CDR3 sequence (DNA): TGTGCCAGCGCTTCGACCGGGACAGACTACAATGAGCAGTTCTTC. Protein: CASASTGTDYNEQFF. The full variable domain, completed using reference TRBV9 and TRBJ2-1, is DSGVTQTPKHLITATGQRVTLRCSPRSGDLSVYWYQQSLDQGLQFLIQYYNGEERAKGNILERFSAQQFPDLHSELNLSSLELGDSALYFCASASTGTDYNEQFFGPGTRLTVL.

The chain uses TRBV27 and TRBJ1-2, with TRBD1 matching over 7 bases. V was clipped by 3 bases and J by 3 bases; unmatched bases: 1. The CDR3 sequence is 13 residues long. The germline CDR1 and CDR2 sequences are MNHEY and SMNVEV (reference sequence). In nucleotides, the CDR3 is TGTGCCAGCAGTTTTGACAGGGACTATGGCTACACCTTC. This encodes CASSFDRDYGYTF.

The chain couples TRBV28 to TRBJ2-5; 7 bases agree with TRBD1. Trimming took 11 bases from V and 0 from J; bases not matched to a gene: 9. This CDR3 region has 14 residues. Germline lookup yields CDR1 MDHEN and CDR2 SYDVKM. CDR3 in DNA: TGTGCCGGCGCTGGACAGGTGTACCAAGAGACCCAGTACTTC. This translates into CAGAGQVYQETQYF.

The genes are TRBV5-1 and TRBJ1-4, with 9 positions matching TRBD1. Unmatched junction bases numbered 5, after V lost 3 bases and J lost 8 bases. Looked up from germline, CDR1 is SGHRS and CDR2 is YFSETQ. The CDR3 is 14 residues long. CDR3 residues: CASSSNRGREKLFF. The CDR3 DNA is TGCGCCAGCAGCTCTAACAGGGGGCGCGAAAAACTGTTTTTT.

This chain links TRBV29-1 with TRBJ2-4, with 11 bases aligning to TRBD2. Losses at the gene ends were 7 bases for V and 5 bases for J; bases not matched to a gene: 7. CDR3 length: 14 amino acids. Germline V CDR1 and CDR2: SQVTM, ANQGSEA. The CDR3, as DNA: TGCAGCGCAGGGACTAGCGGCTTTCAAAACATTCAGTACTTC. Amino acid sequence: CSAGTSGFQNIQYF.

This chain uses TRBV27 with TRBJ2-1, with D tentatively TRBD2 (5 bases). Trimming shortened V by 2 bases and J by 4 bases, and 9 bases separated the two germline ends. The CDR3 length is 14 residues. CDR1 and CDR2 (germline): MNHEY, SMNVEV (reference sequence). This CDR3 is CASSLNGEYNEQFF. The CDR3 DNA is TGTGCCAGCAGTTTAAACGGGGAATACAATGAGCAGTTCTTC.

The table lists this clone with a count of one. The rearrangement links TRBV27 to TRBJ2-3; 11 positions agree with TRBD1. Trimming took 6 bases from V and 4 from J; bases not matched to a gene: 6. The germline gives CDR1 MNHEY, CDR2 SMNVEV (reference sequence). This CDR3 is built from 15 residues. CDR3 in amino acids: CASSPTGQGADTQYF. In nucleotides, the CDR3 is TGTGCCAGCAGCCCGACGGGACAGGGGGCAGATACGCAGTATTTT.

The rearrangement uses TRBV11-3 and TRBJ1-2, with 11 bases aligning to TRBD1. Trimming cost V 3 bases and J 7 bases; bases outside gene matches: 4. The CDR3 consists of 14 residues. CDR1 SGHNT and CDR2 YENEEA come from the germline V gene. The CDR3 sequence is CASSLGQGGSGYTF. The CDR3 nucleotides are TGTGCCAGCAGCTTGGGACAGGGGGGCTCTGGCTACACCTTC.

The chain recombines TRBV5-1 with TRBJ2-1; 7 positions match TRBD2. V was pared by 4 bases and J by 7 bases, with 8 bases of the junction left unmatched. CDR3 length: 14 residues. Germline CDR1 SGHRS, CDR2 YFSETQ. CDR3 DNA: TGCGCCAGCAGCAGGCTGGGGGGGGAGAATGAGCAGTTCTTC. Translated, it gives CASSRLGGENEQFF.

V and J are TRBV27 and TRBJ1-2; 9 nucleotides line up with TRBD1. The CDR3 extends over 14 amino acids. Germline CDR1 is MNHEY and CDR2 is SMNVEV (reference sequence). The V segment lost 3 bases and the J segment 4 bases; nucleotides outside the gene matches: 3. CDR3: CASSFEGQGYGYTF. Written as DNA, the CDR3 is TGTGCCAGCAGTTTCGAGGGACAGGGCTATGGCTACACCTTC.